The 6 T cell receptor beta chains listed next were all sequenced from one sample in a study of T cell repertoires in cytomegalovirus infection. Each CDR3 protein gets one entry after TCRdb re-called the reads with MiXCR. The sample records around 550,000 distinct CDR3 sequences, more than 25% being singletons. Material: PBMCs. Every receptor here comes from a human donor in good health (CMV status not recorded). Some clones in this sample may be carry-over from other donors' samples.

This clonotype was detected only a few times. This CDR3 is CASSVGPGDEQFF. In nucleotides, the CDR3 is TGTGCCAGCAGCGTAGGGCCTGGAGATGAGCAGTTCTTC. V gene TRBV9 combines with J gene TRBJ2-1; no firm D call. Between the trimmed V and J ends, which lost 0 bases and 8 bases, there was a span of 9 bases. The CDR3 covers 13 residues. The germline V gene encodes CDR1 SGDLS and CDR2 YYNGEE.

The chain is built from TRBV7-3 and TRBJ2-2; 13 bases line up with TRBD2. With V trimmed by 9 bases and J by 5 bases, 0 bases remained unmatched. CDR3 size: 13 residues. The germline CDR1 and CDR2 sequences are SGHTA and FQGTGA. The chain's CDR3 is CARLAGGTGELFF. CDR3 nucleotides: TGTGCCAGACTAGCGGGAGGGACCGGGGAGCTGTTTTTT.

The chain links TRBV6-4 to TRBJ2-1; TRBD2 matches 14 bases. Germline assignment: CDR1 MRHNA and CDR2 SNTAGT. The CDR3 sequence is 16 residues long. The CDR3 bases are TGTGTAGGAACGGGACTAGCGGGGGAGGGTTACGAGGAGCAGTTCTTC. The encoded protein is CVGTGLAGEGYEEQFF.

The CDR3 DNA reads as TGTGCCACCACGGGACGGGCTGAGAATGGCTACACCTTC. Its protein product is CATTGRAENGYTF. This sequence joins TRBV12-3 or TRBV12-4 and TRBJ1-2, with D perhaps TRBD1 (5 bases). The CDR3 has 13 amino acids. V was cut by 10 bases and J by 6 bases, with 18 bases left in between.

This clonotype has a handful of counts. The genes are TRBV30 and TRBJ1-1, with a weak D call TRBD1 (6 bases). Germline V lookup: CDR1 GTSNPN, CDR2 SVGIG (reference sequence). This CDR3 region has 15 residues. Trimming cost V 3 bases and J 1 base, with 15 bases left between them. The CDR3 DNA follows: TGTGCCTGGAGCCGATCAGGGGTTGCGAACACTGAAGCTTTCTTT. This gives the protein CAWSRSGVANTEAFF. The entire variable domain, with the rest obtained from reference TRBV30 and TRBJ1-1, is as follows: SQTIHQWPATLVQPVGSPLSLECTVEGTSNPNLYWYRQAAGRGLQLLFYSVGIGQISSEVPQNLSASRPQDRQFILSSKKLLLSDSGFYLCAWSRSGVANTEAFFGQGTRLTVV.

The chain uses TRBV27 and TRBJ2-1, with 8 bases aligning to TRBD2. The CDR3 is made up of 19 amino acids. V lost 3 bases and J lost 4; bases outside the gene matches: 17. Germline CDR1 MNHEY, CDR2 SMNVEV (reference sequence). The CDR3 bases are TGTGCCAGCAGTTTCCACTCCGCCGGGAGGGCCCGACTTTACAATGAGCAGTTCTTC. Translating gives CASSFHSAGRARLYNEQFF.